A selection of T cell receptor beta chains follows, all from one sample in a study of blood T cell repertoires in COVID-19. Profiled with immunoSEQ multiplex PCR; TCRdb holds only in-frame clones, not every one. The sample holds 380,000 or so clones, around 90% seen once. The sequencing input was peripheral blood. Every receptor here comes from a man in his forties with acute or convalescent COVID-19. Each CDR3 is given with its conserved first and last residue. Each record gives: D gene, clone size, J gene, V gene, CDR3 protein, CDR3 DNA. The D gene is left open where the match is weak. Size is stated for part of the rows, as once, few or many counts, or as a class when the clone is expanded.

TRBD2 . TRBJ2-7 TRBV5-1 CASSKAGTSGRTTEQYF TGCGCCAGCAGCAAAGCCGGGACTAGCGGGAGAACAACCGAGCAGTACTTC
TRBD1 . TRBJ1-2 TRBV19 CASNRQGAWGYTF TGTGCCAGTAACCGACAGGGGGCGTGGGGCTACACCTTC
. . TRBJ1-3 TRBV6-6 CASSYTPRSGNTIYF TGTGCCAGCAGTTACACGCCCAGGTCCGGAAACACCATATATTTT
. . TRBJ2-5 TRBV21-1 CASSKAAGAQQGETQYF TGTGCCAGCAGCAAAGCGGCAGGGGCGCAGCAGGGGGAGACCCAGTACTTC
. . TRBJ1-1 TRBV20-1 CSADMNTEAFF TGCAGTGCTGACATGAACACTGAAGCTTTCTTT
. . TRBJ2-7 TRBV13 CASSPWGLKRDLYEQYF TGTGCCAGCAGCCCATGGGGACTCAAGCGCGATCTCTACGAGCAGTACTTC
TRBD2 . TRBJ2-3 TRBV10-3 CAIRNIPGLDTDTQYF TGTGCCATCAGGAACATACCGGGACTAGACACAGATACGCAGTATTTT
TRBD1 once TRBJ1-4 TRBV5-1 CASSSHRGRDEKLFF TGCGCCAGCAGCTCTCACAGGGGGCGCGATGAAAAACTGTTTTTT
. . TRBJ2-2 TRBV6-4 CASSDEGNTGELFF TGTGCCAGCAGTGACGAGGGAAACACCGGGGAGCTGTTTTTT
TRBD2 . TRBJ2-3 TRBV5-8 CASSLVTSGGDCEDTQYF TGTGCCAGCAGCTTGGTGACTAGCGGGGGGGACTGCGAGGATACGCAGTATTTT
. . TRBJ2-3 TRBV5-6 CASSLGAGSGTDTQYF TGTGCCAGCAGCTTGGGGGCGGGGAGTGGCACAGATACGCAGTATTTT
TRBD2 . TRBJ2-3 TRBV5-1 CASSLDDYELAGGRGTDTQYF TGCGCCAGCAGCTTGGACGATTACGAACTAGCGGGAGGGCGGGGCACAGATACGCAGTATTTT
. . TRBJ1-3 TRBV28 CASSLGGVSGNTIYF TGTGCCAGCAGTTTAGGGGGGGTGTCTGGAAACACCATATATTTT
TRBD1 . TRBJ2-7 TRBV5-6 CASSLGTGWYEQYF TGTGCCAGCAGCTTAGGGACAGGGTGGTACGAGCAGTACTTC
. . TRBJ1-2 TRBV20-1 CSANAGNGYTF TGCAGTGCTAACGCAGGGAATGGCTACACCTTC
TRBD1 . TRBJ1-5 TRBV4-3 CASSHSQGAQPQHF TGCGCCAGCAGCCACAGTCAGGGGGCGCAGCCCCAGCATTTT
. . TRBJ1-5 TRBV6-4 CASSVNSDGNQPQHF TGTGCCAGCAGTGTCAACAGTGATGGCAATCAGCCCCAGCATTTT
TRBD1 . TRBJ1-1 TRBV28 CASSFTGARNTEAFF TGTGCCAGCAGTTTTACAGGGGCGAGGAACACTGAAGCTTTCTTT
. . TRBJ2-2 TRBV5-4 CASSFYFAAGGFRELFF TGTGCCAGCAGCTTTTATTTTGCGGCCGGCGGGTTCAGGGAGCTGTTTTTT
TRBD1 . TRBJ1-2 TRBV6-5 CASTRTGGDYGYTF TGTGCCAGCACCAGAACAGGGGGCGACTATGGCTACACCTTC
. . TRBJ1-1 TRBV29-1 CSVVQNTEAFF TGCAGCGTTGTTCAGAACACTGAAGCTTTCTTT
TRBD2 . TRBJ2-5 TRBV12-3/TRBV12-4 CASGREETQYF TGTGCCAGCGGGAGGGAAGAGACCCAGTACTTC
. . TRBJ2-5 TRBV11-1 CASSFRAVRGETQYF TGTGCCAGCAGCTTCCGGGCCGTAAGAGGGGAGACCCAGTACTTC
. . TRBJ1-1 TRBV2 CASSEAQGAAFF TGTGCCAGCAGTGAAGCACAGGGAGCCGCTTTCTTT
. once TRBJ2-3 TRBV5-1 CASSLEQPGWSDTQYF TGCGCCAGCAGCTTGGAACAGCCGGGGTGGTCAGATACGCAGTATTTT
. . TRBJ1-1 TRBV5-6 CASSSQTWNTEAFF TGTGCCAGCAGCTCCCAGACTTGGAACACTGAAGCTTTCTTT
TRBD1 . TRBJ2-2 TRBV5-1 CASSLGSTGGGTGELFF TGCGCCAGCAGCTTGGGATCAACAGGGGGAGGTACCGGGGAGCTGTTTTTT
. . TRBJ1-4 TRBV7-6 CASSPRAGGSLDEKLFF TGTGCCAGCAGCCCCCGGGCGGGCGGGAGCCTAGATGAAAAACTGTTTTTT
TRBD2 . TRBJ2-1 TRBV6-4 CASSGGRASGKNEQFF TGTGCCAGCAGTGGGGGTCGGGCTAGCGGGAAGAATGAGCAGTTCTTC